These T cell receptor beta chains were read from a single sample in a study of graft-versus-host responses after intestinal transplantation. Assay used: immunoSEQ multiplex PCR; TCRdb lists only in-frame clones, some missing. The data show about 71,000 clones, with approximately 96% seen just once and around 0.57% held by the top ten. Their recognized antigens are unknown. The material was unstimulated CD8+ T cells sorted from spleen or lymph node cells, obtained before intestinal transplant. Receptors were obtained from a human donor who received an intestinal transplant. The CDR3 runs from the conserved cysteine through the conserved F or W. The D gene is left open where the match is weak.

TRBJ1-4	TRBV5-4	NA	CASSLYRDEKLFF	TGTGCCAGCAGCTTGTACAGGGATGAAAAACTGTTTTTT
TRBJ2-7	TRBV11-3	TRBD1	CASSSGTGRYEQYF	TGTGCCAGCAGCTCTGGGACAGGGAGGTACGAGCAGTACTTC
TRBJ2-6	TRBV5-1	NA	CASSLLSGPNSGANVLTF	TGCGCCAGCAGCTTGTTGTCGGGACCCAACTCTGGGGCCAACGTCCTGACTTTC
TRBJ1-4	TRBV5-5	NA	CASTQGDDNEKLFF	TGTGCCAGCACCCAAGGGGACGACAATGAAAAACTGTTTTTT
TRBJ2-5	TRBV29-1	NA	CSVNGLTLGETQYF	TGCAGCGTGAACGGACTAACCCTGGGAGAGACCCAGTACTTC
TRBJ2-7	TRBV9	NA	CASSGGHGSYEQYF	TGTGCCAGCAGCGGGGGACACGGCTCCTACGAGCAGTACTTC
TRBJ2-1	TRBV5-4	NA	CASSFTNPSNPYNEQFF	TGTGCCAGCAGCTTCACCAATCCCAGCAACCCGTACAATGAGCAGTTCTTC
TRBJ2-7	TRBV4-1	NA	CASSQDGGSYEQYF	TGCGCCAGCAGCCAAGACGGGGGATCCTACGAGCAGTACTTC
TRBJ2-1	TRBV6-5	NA	CASGSYNEQFF	TGTGCCAGCGGATCTTACAATGAGCAGTTCTTC
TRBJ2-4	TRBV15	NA	CATSSGGAGGGFATKNIQYF	TGTGCCACCAGCAGTGGTGGGGCTGGTGGTGGGTTTGCGACCAAAAACATTCAGTACTTC
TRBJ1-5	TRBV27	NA	CASSPSAGEVDQPQHF	TGTGCCAGCAGTCCCTCAGCAGGGGAAGTTGATCAGCCCCAGCATTTT
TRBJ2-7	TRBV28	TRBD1	CASSFYPGQGTYEQYF	TGTGCCAGCAGTTTCTATCCGGGACAGGGGACCTACGAGCAGTACTTC